One sample yielded the 2 T cell receptor beta chains listed below, sequenced in a study of blood T cell repertoires in COVID-19. Measured with immunoSEQ multiplex PCR; TCRdb has only the in-frame clones, and not every one. The data show about 410,000 clones, with roughly 88% seen just once and about 0.6% held by the top ten. Sequencing input: PBMCs or T cells enriched from blood (not recorded which). Every receptor here comes from a man younger than 30 who had recovered from COVID-19.

CDR3 loop: CAWRNGGNTGELFF. The CDR3 DNA is TGTGCCTGGAGGAACGGGGGAAACACCGGGGAGCTGTTTTTT. This chain connects TRBV30 to TRBJ2-2; TRBD2 is a possible D gene (6 bases). Trimming shortened V by 3 bases and J by 2 bases, and 10 bases separated the two germline ends. CDR3 size: 14 residues. Germline assignment: CDR1 GTSNPN and CDR2 SVGIG (reference sequence).

V is TRBV5-1 and J is TRBJ1-2; TRBD1 agrees at 9 bases. CDR3 length: 17 amino acids. Germline V CDR1 and CDR2: SGHRS, YFSETQ. J lost 5 bases, V lost 3 bases, and 14 bases had no gene match. The DNA for the CDR3 is TGCGCCAGCAGCTGGGAAGGCTGGGACAGGGCGAGGTATGGCTACACCTTC. As protein: CASSWEGWDRARYGYTF.